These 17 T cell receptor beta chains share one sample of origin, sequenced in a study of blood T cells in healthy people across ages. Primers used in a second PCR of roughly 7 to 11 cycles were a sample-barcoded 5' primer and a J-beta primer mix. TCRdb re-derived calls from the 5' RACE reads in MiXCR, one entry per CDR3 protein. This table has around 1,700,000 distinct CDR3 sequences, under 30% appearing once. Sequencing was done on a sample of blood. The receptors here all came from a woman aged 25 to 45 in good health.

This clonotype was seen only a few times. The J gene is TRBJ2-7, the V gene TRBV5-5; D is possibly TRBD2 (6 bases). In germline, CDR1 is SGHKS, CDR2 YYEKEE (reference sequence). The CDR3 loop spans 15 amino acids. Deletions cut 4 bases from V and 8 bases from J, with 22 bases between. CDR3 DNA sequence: TGTGCCAGCAGCCTGCTTGTAGGGGACTCGGACAAGCAGTACTTC. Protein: CASSLLVGDSDKQYF.

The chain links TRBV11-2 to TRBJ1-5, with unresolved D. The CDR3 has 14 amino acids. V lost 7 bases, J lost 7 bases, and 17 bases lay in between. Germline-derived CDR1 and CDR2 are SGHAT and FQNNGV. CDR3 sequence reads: CASILSRNRQPQHF. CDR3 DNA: TGTGCCAGCATCTTGTCCAGGAATCGCCAGCCCCAGCATTTT.

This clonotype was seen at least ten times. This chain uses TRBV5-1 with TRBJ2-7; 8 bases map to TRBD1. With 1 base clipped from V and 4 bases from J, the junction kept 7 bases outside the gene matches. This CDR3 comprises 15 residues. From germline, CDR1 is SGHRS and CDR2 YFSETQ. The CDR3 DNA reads TGCGCCAGCAGCTTGTTGGGACAGGACCTTTACGAGCAGTACTTC. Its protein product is CASSLLGQDLYEQYF.

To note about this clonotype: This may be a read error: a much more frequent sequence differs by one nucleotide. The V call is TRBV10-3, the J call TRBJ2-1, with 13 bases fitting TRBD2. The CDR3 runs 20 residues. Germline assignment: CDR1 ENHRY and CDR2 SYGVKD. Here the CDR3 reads CAVSESKIWTSGSSANEQFF. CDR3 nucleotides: TGTGCCGTCAGTGAGTCGAAAATCTGGACTAGCGGGAGCTCGGCGAATGAGCAGTTCTTC.

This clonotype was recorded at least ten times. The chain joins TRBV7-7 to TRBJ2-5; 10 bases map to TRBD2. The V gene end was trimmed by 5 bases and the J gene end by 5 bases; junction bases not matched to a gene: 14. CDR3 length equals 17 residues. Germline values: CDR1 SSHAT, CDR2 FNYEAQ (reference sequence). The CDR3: CASSRGASGSVIETQYF. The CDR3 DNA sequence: TGTGCCAGCAGCCGCGGGGCTAGCGGGAGCGTTATTGAGACCCAGTACTTC.

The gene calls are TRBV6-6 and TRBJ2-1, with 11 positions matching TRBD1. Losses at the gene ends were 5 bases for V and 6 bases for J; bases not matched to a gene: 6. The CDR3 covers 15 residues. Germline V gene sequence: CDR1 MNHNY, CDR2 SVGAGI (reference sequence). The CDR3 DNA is TGTGCCAGCAGTGACCGGGACAGGGGGGCCAATGAGCAGTTCTTC. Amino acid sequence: CASSDRDRGANEQFF.

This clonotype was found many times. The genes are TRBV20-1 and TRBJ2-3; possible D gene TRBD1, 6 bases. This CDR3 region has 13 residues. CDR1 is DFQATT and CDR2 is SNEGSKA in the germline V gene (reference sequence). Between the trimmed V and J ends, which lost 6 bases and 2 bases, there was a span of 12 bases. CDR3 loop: CSAPGDTTDTQYF. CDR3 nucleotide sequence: TGCAGTGCCCCCGGGGACACCACAGATACGCAGTATTTT.

CDR3 nucleotides: TGCAGTGCTAGAGTATACAGGGAACTGTTTTTT. Translated, it gives CSARVYRELFF. The chain joins TRBV20-1 to TRBJ1-4; possible D gene TRBD1, 6 bases. CDR1 and CDR2 (germline): DFQATT, SNEGSKA (reference sequence). The CDR3 totals 11 residues. V lost 1 base and J lost 12, with 9 bases in between.

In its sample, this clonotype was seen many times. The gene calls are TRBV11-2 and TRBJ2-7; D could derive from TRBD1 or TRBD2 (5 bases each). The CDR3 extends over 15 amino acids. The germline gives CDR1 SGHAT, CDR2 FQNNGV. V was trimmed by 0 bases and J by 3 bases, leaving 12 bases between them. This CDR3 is CASSLEPGPNYEQYF. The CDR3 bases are TGTGCCAGCAGCTTAGAACCGGGGCCTAACTACGAGCAGTACTTC.

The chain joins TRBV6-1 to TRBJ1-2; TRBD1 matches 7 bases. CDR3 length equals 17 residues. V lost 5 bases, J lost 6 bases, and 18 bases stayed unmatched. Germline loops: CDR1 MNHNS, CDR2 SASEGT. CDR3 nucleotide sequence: TGTGCCAGCAGTCCACCCTGGGGACAGCGGATAAGCGATGGCTACACCTTC. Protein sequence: CASSPPWGQRISDGYTF.

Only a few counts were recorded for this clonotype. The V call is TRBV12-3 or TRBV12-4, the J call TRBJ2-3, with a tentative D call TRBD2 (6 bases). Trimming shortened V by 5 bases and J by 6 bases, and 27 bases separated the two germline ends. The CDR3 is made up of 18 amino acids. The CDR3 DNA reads TGTGCCAGCAGTACCGGGACTGATTATTCAATCAGCCCGGATACGCAGTATTTT. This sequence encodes CASSTGTDYSISPDTQYF.

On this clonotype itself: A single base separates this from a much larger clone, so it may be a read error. CDR3 residues: CSARLPRRGGLCNEQFF. The CDR3 DNA reads as TGCAGTGCTAGACTCCCCCGACGGGGGGGGCTTTGCAATGAGCAGTTCTTC. J is TRBJ2-1 and V is TRBV20-1, with 8 bases lining up with TRBD2. This CDR3 has 17 amino acids. Germline V gives CDR1 DFQATT, CDR2 SNEGSKA (reference sequence). Unmatched junction bases numbered 15, after V lost 2 bases and J lost 6 bases.

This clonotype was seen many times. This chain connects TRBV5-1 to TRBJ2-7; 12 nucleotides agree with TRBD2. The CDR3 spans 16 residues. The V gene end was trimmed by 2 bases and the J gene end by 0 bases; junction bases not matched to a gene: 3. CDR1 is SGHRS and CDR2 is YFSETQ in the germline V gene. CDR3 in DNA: TGCGCCAGCAGCTTCGGACTAGCGGGACCCTCCTACGAGCAGTACTTC. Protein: CASSFGLAGPSYEQYF. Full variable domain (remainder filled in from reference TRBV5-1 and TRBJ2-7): KAGVTQTPRYLIKTRGQQVTLSCSPISGHRSVSWYQQTPGQGLQFLFEYFSETQRNKGNFPGRFSGRQFSNSRSEMNVSTLELGDSALYLCASSFGLAGPSYEQYFGPGTRLTVT.

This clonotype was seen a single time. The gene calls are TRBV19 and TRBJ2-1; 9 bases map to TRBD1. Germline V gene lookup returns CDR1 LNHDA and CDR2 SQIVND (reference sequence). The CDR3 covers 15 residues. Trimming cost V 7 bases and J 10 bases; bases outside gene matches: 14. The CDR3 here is CASMGRGDRADEQFF. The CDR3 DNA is TGTGCCAGTATGGGGCGCGGGGACAGGGCTGACGAGCAGTTCTTC.

The CDR3 protein is CASTGRSGGYNEQFF. The CDR3 bases are TGTGCCAGCACCGGACGGAGCGGGGGTTACAATGAGCAGTTCTTC. The chain is built from TRBV12-3 or TRBV12-4 and TRBJ2-1; 8 bases agree with TRBD2. The CDR3 is 15 residues long. V lost 7 bases and J lost 4; bases outside the gene matches: 9.

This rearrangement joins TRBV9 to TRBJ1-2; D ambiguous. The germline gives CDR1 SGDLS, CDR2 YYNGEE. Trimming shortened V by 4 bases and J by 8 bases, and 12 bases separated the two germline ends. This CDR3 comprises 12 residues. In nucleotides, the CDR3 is TGTGCCAGCAGCCCATCAGGTCGCGGCTACACCTTC. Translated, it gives CASSPSGRGYTF.

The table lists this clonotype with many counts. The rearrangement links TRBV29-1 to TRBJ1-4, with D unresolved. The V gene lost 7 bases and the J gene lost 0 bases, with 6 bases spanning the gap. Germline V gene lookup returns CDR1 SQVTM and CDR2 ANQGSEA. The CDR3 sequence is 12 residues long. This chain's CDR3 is CSAQATNEKLFF. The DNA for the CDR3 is TGCAGCGCCCAAGCAACTAATGAAAAACTGTTTTTT. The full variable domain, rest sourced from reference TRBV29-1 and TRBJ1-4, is SAVISQKPSRDICQRGTSLTIQCQVDSQVTMMFWYRQQPGQSLTLIATANQGSEATYESGFVIDKFPISRPNLTFSTLTVSNMSPEDSSIYLCSAQATNEKLFFGSGTQLSVL.